One sample yielded the 2 T cell receptor beta chains listed below, sequenced in a study of CD8+CD57+ T cells in acquired aplastic anemia. The TCR beta profiling, which covered VDJ combination and CDR3 sequence, was carried out using genomic DNA as the template. TCRdb analysed the reads with MiXCR anew, one entry per CDR3 protein. This sample has about 190,000 distinct CDR3 sequences, with around 65% found just once. Sequencing input: sorted CD4+, CD8+, or CD8+CD57+ T cells (not recorded which) from PBMCs. Every receptor here comes from a human donor with severe aplastic anemia or a healthy control (not recorded which).

This clonotype was picked up a small number of times. The chain has TRBV7-9 and TRBJ2-7; D is undetermined. Germline loops: CDR1 SEHNR, CDR2 FQNEAQ (reference sequence). The CDR3 sequence is 11 residues long. Trimming shortened V by 6 bases and J by 7 bases, and 10 bases separated the two germline ends. The CDR3 sequence: CASSLSLEQYF. The DNA of the CDR3 is TGTGCCAGCAGTTTGAGTTTGGAGCAGTACTTC.

In its sample, this clonotype was seen a few times. The chain carries TRBV10-1 and TRBJ2-1; TRBD2 might be the D (5 bases). This CDR3 spans 12 amino acids. Germline CDR1 is WNHNN and CDR2 is SYGVQD (reference sequence). Trimming took off 2 bases at V and 12 bases at J, with 11 bases between the two ends. CDR3 coding DNA: TGCGCCAGCAGTGAGGAGGGTAGCCGGCAGTTCTTC. This gives the protein CASSEEGSRQFF.